Listed below are T cell receptor beta chains from one sample, sequenced in a study of cytomegalovirus exposure and HLA in healthy donors. Only in-frame clones appear in the TCRdb table, and some are missing; sequencing was by immunoSEQ multiplex PCR. The repertoire holds about 130,000 clones, with roughly 82% as singletons. Material for sequencing was PBMCs. These receptors were collected from a woman aged 60-70 years in good health and CMV-seropositive. The CDR3 runs from the conserved cysteine through the conserved F or W. The D gene is left open where the match is weak. Rows may omit the clone size; those that give it use once, few, many or a size class.

J: TRBJ2-1; D: -; size: once; V: TRBV7-9; DNA: TGTGCCAGCAGCGGAGACAGGTCGGGGAAAGAATCCTACAATGAGCAGTTCTTC; CDR3: CASSGDRSGKESYNEQFF
J: TRBJ1-1; D: -; size: -; V: TRBV4-2; DNA: TGTGCCAGCAGCCCGGGGACTGACACTGAAGCTTTCTTT; CDR3: CASSPGTDTEAFF
J: TRBJ1-1; D: -; size: few; V: TRBV7-9; DNA: TGTTCCAGCAGCTTAGCGGGGGGGCGGACGAACACTGAAGCTTTCTTT; CDR3: CSSSLAGGRTNTEAFF
J: TRBJ2-7; D: TRBD1; size: -; V: TRBV30; DNA: TGTGCCTGGGGACAGGGGTCCTACGAGCAGTACTTC; CDR3: CAWGQGSYEQYF
J: TRBJ2-7; D: TRBD1; size: few; V: TRBV5-4; DNA: TGTGCCAGCAGCTACAGGGGGGCTGGGTACGAGCAGTACTTC; CDR3: CASSYRGAGYEQYF
J: TRBJ2-1; D: -; size: -; V: TRBV5-1; DNA: TGCGCCAGCAGCTTGGCCAGGCAGGGAGGCTCCTACAATGAGCAGTTCTTC; CDR3: CASSLARQGGSYNEQFF
J: TRBJ2-2; D: -; size: -; V: TRBV5-1; DNA: TGCGCCAGCAGCTTGGCCTCGGTAGGGGGATTCGCCGGGGAGCTGTTTTTT; CDR3: CASSLASVGGFAGELFF
J: TRBJ1-5; D: -; size: -; V: TRBV9; DNA: TGTGCCAGCAGCGCGACAGTAGATAGCAATCAGCCCCAGCATTTT; CDR3: CASSATVDSNQPQHF
J: TRBJ1-3; D: TRBD1; size: -; V: TRBV4-1; DNA: TGCGCCAGCAGCCCCACAGGGGGATGGACTGGAAACACCATATATTTT; CDR3: CASSPTGGWTGNTIYF
J: TRBJ1-6; D: TRBD1; size: -; V: TRBV19; DNA: TGTGCCAGTAGTATTACCGTGACAGGGGGCGATTCACCCCTCCACTTT; CDR3: CASSITVTGGDSPLHF
J: TRBJ2-5; D: -; size: -; V: TRBV14; DNA: TGTGCCAGCAGCCTCTCCCGGGACAACCCCCAGTACTTC; CDR3: CASSLSRDNPQYF
J: TRBJ2-7; D: -; size: -; V: TRBV7-2; DNA: TGTGCCAGCAGCTTAAGTGGGGGGACAGATTACGAGCAGTACTTC; CDR3: CASSLSGGTDYEQYF
J: TRBJ2-1; D: TRBD2; size: few; V: TRBV5-4; DNA: TGTGCCAGCAGCTTGAGCGGGAGCCCCTACAATGAGCAGTTCTTC; CDR3: CASSLSGSPYNEQFF
J: TRBJ1-5; D: TRBD1; size: -; V: TRBV18; DNA: TGTGCCAGCTCACCACAGGACAGGGGTGCGGGACAGCCCCAGCATTTT; CDR3: CASSPQDRGAGQPQHF
J: TRBJ1-2; D: -; size: once; V: TRBV7-2; DNA: TGTGCCAGCAGCTTAGTTGGGGAGGGCTATGGCTACACCTTC; CDR3: CASSLVGEGYGYTF
J: TRBJ2-3; D: -; size: once; V: TRBV7-2; DNA: TGTGCCAGCAGCGATAGGACCAGGGGAAATACGCAGTATTTT; CDR3: CASSDRTRGNTQYF
J: TRBJ1-2; D: -; size: -; V: TRBV7-3; DNA: TGTGCCAGCAGCTTAACTTCTGTATACAGGTCTAACTATGGCTACACCTTC; CDR3: CASSLTSVYRSNYGYTF
J: TRBJ1-1; D: -; size: -; V: TRBV5-1; DNA: TGCGCCAGCAGCTTGGACAGGAGGAACACTGAAGCTTTCTTT; CDR3: CASSLDRRNTEAFF
J: TRBJ2-2; D: -; size: few; V: TRBV7-6; DNA: TGTGCCAGCAGCCATACTCGAGGGGGAAACACCGGGGAGCTGTTTTTT; CDR3: CASSHTRGGNTGELFF
J: TRBJ2-7; D: TRBD2; size: few; V: TRBV30; DNA: TGTGCCTGGAGTGTAGACGGGAGCGGGGGGAGCTTC; CDR3: CAWSVDGSGGSF
J: TRBJ2-5; D: TRBD2; size: -; V: TRBV9; DNA: TGTGCCAGCAGCGTATCTGGCGGGGGGGCAGTTTGGGAGACCCAGTACTTC; CDR3: CASSVSGGGAVWETQYF
J: TRBJ2-5; D: -; size: -; V: TRBV25-1; DNA: TGTGCCAGCAGTGAGCGACAGCAAGAGACCCAGTACTTC; CDR3: CASSERQQETQYF
J: TRBJ2-7; D: -; size: -; V: TRBV10-3; DNA: TGTGCCATCAGTGAACAGAACTACGAGCAGTACTTC; CDR3: CAISEQNYEQYF
J: TRBJ1-1; D: -; size: -; V: TRBV25-1; DNA: TGTGCCAGCAGTGCCTACGGGACACACAATGAAGCTTTCTTT; CDR3: CASSAYGTHNEAFF
J: TRBJ2-7; D: -; size: -; V: TRBV19; DNA: TGTGCCAGTAGTATTCGGTCTAGCACCGAGCAGTACTTC; CDR3: CASSIRSSTEQYF
J: TRBJ1-1; D: -; size: few; V: TRBV30; DNA: TGTGCCTGGAGTAGGGGGGGGGACACTGAAGCTTTCTTT; CDR3: CAWSRGGDTEAFF
J: TRBJ2-7; D: -; size: -; V: TRBV7-9; DNA: TGTGCCAGCAGCTTCCCGCCGGCAGGGTCTAACGAGCAGTACTTC; CDR3: CASSFPPAGSNEQYF
J: TRBJ2-1; D: -; size: few; V: TRBV7-8; DNA: TGTGCCAGCACAATAGCGGAGGGGGGGGAGAGCTCCTACAATGAGCAGTTCTTC; CDR3: CASTIAEGGESSYNEQFF
J: TRBJ1-5; D: -; size: once; V: TRBV7-2; DNA: TGTGCCAGCAGTCAACAGGGTAGGTTGAGCAATCAGCCCCAGCATTTT; CDR3: CASSQQGRLSNQPQHF
J: TRBJ2-1; D: -; size: -; V: TRBV14; DNA: TGTGCCAGCAGCCAAGATGCTAGCGCGTACTACAATGAGCAGTTCTTC; CDR3: CASSQDASAYYNEQFF
J: TRBJ1-1; D: -; size: -; V: TRBV18; DNA: TGTGCCAGCTCACCAGCCGCGGGGGTCACTGAAGCTTTCTTT; CDR3: CASSPAAGVTEAFF
J: TRBJ1-3; D: -; size: -; V: TRBV7-2; DNA: TGTGCCAGCACCCGTAACTCTGGAAACACCATATATTTT; CDR3: CASTRNSGNTIYF
J: TRBJ2-7; D: -; size: -; V: TRBV2; DNA: TGTGCCAGGAAGATAGAGGCCTACGAGCAGTACTTC; CDR3: CARKIEAYEQYF
J: TRBJ1-3; D: -; size: -; V: TRBV19; DNA: TGTGCCAGTAGTGCCACAGGGAACTCTGGAAACACCATATATTTT; CDR3: CASSATGNSGNTIYF
J: TRBJ2-7; D: -; size: -; V: TRBV6-5; DNA: TGTGCCAGCAGTTACTCGACAGGCTACGAGCAGTACTTC; CDR3: CASSYSTGYEQYF
J: TRBJ2-7; D: -; size: -; V: TRBV6-6; DNA: TGTGCCAGCAGCTACCTGGACAATTACTACGAGCAGTACTTC; CDR3: CASSYLDNYYEQYF
J: TRBJ1-1; D: -; size: -; V: TRBV6-1; DNA: TGTGCCAGCAGTGAAGCGACAGCCTCCGGCACTGAAGCTTTCTTT; CDR3: CASSEATASGTEAFF
J: TRBJ2-2; D: -; size: -; V: TRBV18; DNA: TGTGCCAGCTCACCACCGGAGATAAACACCGGGGAGCTGTTTTTT; CDR3: CASSPPEINTGELFF
J: TRBJ1-1; D: TRBD1; size: -; V: TRBV5-1; DNA: TGCGCCAGCAGCCCAAGGACAGGGGAGGGCACTGAAGCTTTCTTT; CDR3: CASSPRTGEGTEAFF
J: TRBJ1-1; D: -; size: once; V: TRBV9; DNA: TGTGCCAGCAGCGTAGGGTCCGGGAACACTGAAGCTTTCTTT; CDR3: CASSVGSGNTEAFF
J: TRBJ2-1; D: TRBD2; size: -; V: TRBV5-1; DNA: TGCGCCAGCAGCTTGGTTAGCGGGGTAGTTGAGCAGTTCTTC; CDR3: CASSLVSGVVEQFF
J: TRBJ2-1; D: -; size: few; V: TRBV6-1; DNA: TGTGCCAGCAAACAGGACCTCTCCTACAATGAGCAGTTCTTC; CDR3: CASKQDLSYNEQFF
J: TRBJ1-1; D: -; size: once; V: TRBV6-5; DNA: TGTGCCAGCAGTTACGTCAGGGGTTCGACTGAAGCTTTCTTT; CDR3: CASSYVRGSTEAFF
J: TRBJ2-7; D: -; size: -; V: TRBV5-1; DNA: TGCGCCAGCAGCTTGGCGATTGGGGGGAGCTCCTACGAGCAGTACTTC; CDR3: CASSLAIGGSSYEQYF
J: TRBJ2-3; D: TRBD1; size: -; V: TRBV6-5; DNA: TGTGCCAGCAGACGACAGGGTCTCCTCACAGATACGCAGTATTTT; CDR3: CASRRQGLLTDTQYF
J: TRBJ1-1; D: -; size: -; V: TRBV5-1; DNA: TGCGCCAGCAGCCTCGGAGGGGCTGGGTCTGAAGCTTTCTTT; CDR3: CASSLGGAGSEAFF
J: TRBJ1-2; D: -; size: -; V: TRBV4-2; DNA: TGTGCCAGCAGTTCGGACACGAGTGCTAACTATGGCTACACCTTC; CDR3: CASSSDTSANYGYTF
J: TRBJ2-7; D: TRBD2; size: -; V: TRBV5-1; DNA: TGCGCCAGCAGGCGGGGGGCCTACGAGCAGTACTTC; CDR3: CASRRGAYEQYF
J: TRBJ2-2; D: -; size: -; V: TRBV5-8; DNA: TGTGCCAGCAGCCTTGGACAAAACACCGGGGAGCTGTTTTTT; CDR3: CASSLGQNTGELFF
J: TRBJ1-2; D: TRBD1; size: -; V: TRBV6-6; DNA: TGTGCCAGCAGCCGAATGACAGGGAGTTATGGCTACACCTTC; CDR3: CASSRMTGSYGYTF
J: TRBJ2-6; D: -; size: -; V: TRBV18; DNA: TGTGCCAGCTCCTCGGACAGCTCTGGGGCCAACGTCCTGACTTTC; CDR3: CASSSDSSGANVLTF
J: TRBJ1-2; D: TRBD1; size: -; V: TRBV5-1; DNA: TGCGCCAGCAGTTTCGGACAGGGAGGTGGCTACACCTTC; CDR3: CASSFGQGGGYTF
J: TRBJ1-4; D: TRBD1; size: few; V: TRBV15; DNA: TGTGCCACCAGCAGTATCCGGACAGGGGGTGGTGAAAAACTGTTTTTT; CDR3: CATSSIRTGGGEKLFF